This T cell receptor beta chain was profiled in a study of spatial heterogeneity in lung cancer (dated by TCRdb to the late 2010s). Concerning the study at large: Beta-chain transcripts were consistently detected in greater numbers than alpha-chain transcripts, which likely reflected higher beta-chain transcript abundance. In the raw uncorrected reads, each unique combination of TCR and UMI appeared more than ten times on average. In non-small cell lung cancer, the study quantitatively compared TCR alpha and beta repertoires across several tumor regions, matched nontumor lung, and blood. The study linked features of the TCR repertoire to counts of nonsynonymous mutations, which were determined by whole-exome sequencing of tumor tissue. At surgery, both alpha and beta chains were TCR-sequenced in more than 200 tumor regions, over 61 matched nontumor lung samples and 56 PBMC samples. Here is what the overall study found, with its caveats: Ubiquitous expanded tumor TCRs showed up in blood more often at tumor resection than at routine follow-up. Confirming at a functional level the hypothesis that regional TCRs recognize regional mutations was considered to require additional single-cell paired TCR alpha and beta sequencing.

Counted from cysteine to phenylalanine, this CDR3 has 16 amino acids. The sequence is cut down to CDR3 DNA, 48 bases in frame from base 1. CDR1 and CDR2 are drawn from the germline V gene: MGHRA, YSYEKL. Ends trimmed: V by 7 bases, J by 1 base; bases unmatched to a gene: 12. To note about this clonotype: Its target antigen remains unknown. Base-call qualities are not available, and no considerably larger clone is one nucleotide away. Since it is a stray read in a library aimed at alpha chains, this beta chain has a size that is not meaningful.

The method was 5' RACE. TCRdb shows the sequencer as NextSeq 500. To allow correction of PCR and sequencing errors, the TCR library protocol tagged every TCR cDNA molecule with a unique molecular identifier. Per the source publication's procedure: Decombinator tools were used for TCR identification, UMI-based error correction and CDR3 extraction. Expanded TCRs were defined as those above a frequency of 2 per 1,000, corresponding to the top 1% of the tumor frequency distribution. Renyi diversity was computed with the R vegan package after each repertoire had been subsampled 100 times to 5,000 TCRs. To build CDR3 similarity networks, amino acid triplet string-kernel similarity was used, and CDR3s were connected when their pairwise similarity was above 0.82. TCRdb itself trimmed the public reads at Q25 with fastp, ran MiXCR and retained productive beta chains. Identical CDR3 proteins give one entry, which carries the most common genes and DNA. The authors' filters were not applied to this entry. This sample holds more than 2,500 distinct CDR3 sequences; about 29% were observed only once. The ten largest clonotypes hold about two fifths of the sample.

In the paper's terms, the time point label means: sample taken at primary tumor resection. For TCR sequencing, whole RNA was extracted from tumor and nontumor lung tissue, or from cryopreserved PBMC samples, and no cell sorting was done. Samples were obtained from approximately 77 patients with early-stage, untreated non-small cell lung cancer from the lung TRACERx cohort. Only patients for whom sufficient RNA was available from at least two tumor regions were selected for TCR sequencing. The rearrangement joined TRBV4-1 to TRBJ2-5; 7 nucleotides in the junction match TRBD2. The source is a female donor with early-stage non-small cell lung cancer. The sample consisted of PBMCs, taken at surgery. The CDR3 here reads CASTRLPGLPQETQYF. The base sequence is TGCGCCAGCACCCGACTCCCGGGACTACCCCAAGAGACCCAGTACTTC.